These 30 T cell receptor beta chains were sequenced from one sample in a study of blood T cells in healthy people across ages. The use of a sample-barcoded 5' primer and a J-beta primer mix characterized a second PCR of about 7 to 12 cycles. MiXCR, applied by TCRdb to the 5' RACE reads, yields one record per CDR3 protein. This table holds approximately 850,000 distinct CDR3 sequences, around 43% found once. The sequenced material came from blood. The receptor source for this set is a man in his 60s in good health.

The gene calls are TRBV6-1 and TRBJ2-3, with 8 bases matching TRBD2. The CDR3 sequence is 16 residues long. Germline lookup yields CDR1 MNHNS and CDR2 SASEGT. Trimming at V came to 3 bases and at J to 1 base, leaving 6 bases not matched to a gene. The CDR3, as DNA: TGTGCCAGCAGTGAGGGTAGCGGGGACGGCACAGATACGCAGTATTTT. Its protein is CASSEGSGDGTDTQYF.

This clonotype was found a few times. The chain's CDR3 is CASSYQTGRNGYTF. As DNA, the CDR3 is TGTGCCAGCAGCTATCAAACAGGGAGGAATGGCTACACCTTC. The V and J genes are TRBV13 and TRBJ1-2; tentative D call: TRBD1 (6 bases). This CDR3 has 14 amino acids. V dropped 4 bases and J dropped 6 bases, with 15 bases sitting between them. Germline values: CDR1 PRHDT, CDR2 FYEKMQ (reference sequence).

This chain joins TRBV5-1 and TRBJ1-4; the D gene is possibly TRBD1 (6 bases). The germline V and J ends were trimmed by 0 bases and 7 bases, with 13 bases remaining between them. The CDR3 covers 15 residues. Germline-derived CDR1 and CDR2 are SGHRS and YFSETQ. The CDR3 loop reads CASSLAGLGGEKLFF. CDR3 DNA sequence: TGCGCCAGCAGCTTGGCCGGGTTAGGGGGTGAAAAACTGTTTTTT.

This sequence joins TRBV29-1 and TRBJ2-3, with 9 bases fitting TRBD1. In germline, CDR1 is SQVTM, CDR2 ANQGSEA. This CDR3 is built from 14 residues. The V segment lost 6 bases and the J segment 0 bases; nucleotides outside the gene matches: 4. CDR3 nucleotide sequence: TGCAGCGTAACCGGGACAGGGAGCACAGATACGCAGTATTTT. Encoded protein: CSVTGTGSTDTQYF.

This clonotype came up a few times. The CDR3 reads CASTRKLTSYEQYF. The DNA of the CDR3 is TGTGCCAGCACCAGAAAGTTAACCTCCTACGAGCAGTACTTC. The chain combines TRBV2 with TRBJ2-7; D remains unclear. Germline V CDR1 and CDR2: SNHLY, FYNNEI. V was cut by 7 bases and J by 0 bases, with 13 bases left in between. The CDR3 consists of 14 residues.

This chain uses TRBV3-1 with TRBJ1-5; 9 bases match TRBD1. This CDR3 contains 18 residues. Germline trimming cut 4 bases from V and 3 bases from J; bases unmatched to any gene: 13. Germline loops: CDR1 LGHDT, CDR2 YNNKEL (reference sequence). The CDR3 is CASSRGTGHPDLNQPQHF. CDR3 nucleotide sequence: TGTGCCAGCAGCCGAGGGACAGGGCACCCTGACCTCAATCAGCCCCAGCATTTT.

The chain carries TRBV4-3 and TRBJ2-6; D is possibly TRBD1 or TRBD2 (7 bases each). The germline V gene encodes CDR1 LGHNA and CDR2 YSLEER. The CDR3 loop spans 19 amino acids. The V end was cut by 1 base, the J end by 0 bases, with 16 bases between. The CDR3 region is CASSQGYRGGPSGANVLTF. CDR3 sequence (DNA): TGCGCCAGCAGCCAAGGTTACAGGGGAGGGCCCTCTGGGGCCAACGTCCTGACTTTC.

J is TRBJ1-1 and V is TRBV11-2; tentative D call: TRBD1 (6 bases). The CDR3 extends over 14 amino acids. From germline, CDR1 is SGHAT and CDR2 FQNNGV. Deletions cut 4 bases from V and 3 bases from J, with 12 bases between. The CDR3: CASSSEGGDTEAFF. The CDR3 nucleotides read TGTGCCAGCAGCTCCGAAGGGGGTGACACTGAAGCTTTCTTT.

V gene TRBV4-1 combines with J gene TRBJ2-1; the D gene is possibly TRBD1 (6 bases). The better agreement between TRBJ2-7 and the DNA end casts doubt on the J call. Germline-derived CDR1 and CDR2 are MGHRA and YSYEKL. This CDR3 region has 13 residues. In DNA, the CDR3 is TGCGCCAGCAGCCATGATAGGGGGTCCGAGCAGTACTTC. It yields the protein CASSHDRGSEQYF.

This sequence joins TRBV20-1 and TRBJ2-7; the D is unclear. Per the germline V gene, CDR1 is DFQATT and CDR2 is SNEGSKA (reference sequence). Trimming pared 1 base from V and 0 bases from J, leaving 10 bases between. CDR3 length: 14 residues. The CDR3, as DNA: TGCAGTGCTAGAGGTCTCACGAGCTCCTACGAGCAGTACTTC. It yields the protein CSARGLTSSYEQYF.

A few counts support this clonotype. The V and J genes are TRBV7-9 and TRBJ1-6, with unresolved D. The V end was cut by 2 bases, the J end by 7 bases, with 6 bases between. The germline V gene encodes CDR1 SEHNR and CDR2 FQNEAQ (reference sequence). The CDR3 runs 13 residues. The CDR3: CASSLSGNSPLHF. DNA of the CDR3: TGTGCCAGCAGCTTATCGGGGAATTCACCCCTCCACTTT.

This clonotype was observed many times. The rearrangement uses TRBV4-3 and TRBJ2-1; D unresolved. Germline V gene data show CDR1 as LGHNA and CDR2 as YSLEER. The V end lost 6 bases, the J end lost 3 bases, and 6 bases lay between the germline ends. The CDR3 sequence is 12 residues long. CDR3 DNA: TGCGCCAGCAGTTCAGGCTACAATGAGCAGTTCTTC. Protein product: CASSSGYNEQFF.

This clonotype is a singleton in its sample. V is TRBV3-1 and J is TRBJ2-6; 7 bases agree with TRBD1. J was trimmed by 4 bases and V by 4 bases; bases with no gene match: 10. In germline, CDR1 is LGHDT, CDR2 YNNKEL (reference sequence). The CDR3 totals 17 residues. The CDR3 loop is CASSPRSTGTGANVLTF. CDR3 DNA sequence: TGTGCCAGCAGCCCAAGGTCGACAGGGACCGGGGCCAACGTCCTGACTTTC.

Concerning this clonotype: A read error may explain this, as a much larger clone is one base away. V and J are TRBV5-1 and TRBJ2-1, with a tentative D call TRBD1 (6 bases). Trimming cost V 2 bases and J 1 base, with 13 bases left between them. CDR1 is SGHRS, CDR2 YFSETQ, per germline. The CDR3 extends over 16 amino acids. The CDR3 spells CASSFLPQGSYNEQFF. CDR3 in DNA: TGCGCCAGCAGCTTCCTCCCACAGGGTTCCTACAATGAGCAGTTCTTC. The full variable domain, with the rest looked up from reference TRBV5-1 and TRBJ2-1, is KAGVTQTPRYLIKTRGQQVTLSCSPISGHRSVSWYQQTPGQGLQFLFEYFSETQRNKGNFPGRFSGRQFSNSRSEMNVSTLELGDSALYLCASSFLPQGSYNEQFFGPGTRLTVL.

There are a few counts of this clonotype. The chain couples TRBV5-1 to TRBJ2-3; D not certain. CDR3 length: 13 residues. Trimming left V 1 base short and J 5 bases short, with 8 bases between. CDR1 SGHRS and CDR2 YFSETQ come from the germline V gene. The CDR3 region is CASSLWGGDTQYF. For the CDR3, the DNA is TGCGCCAGCAGCTTGTGGGGTGGAGATACGCAGTATTTT.

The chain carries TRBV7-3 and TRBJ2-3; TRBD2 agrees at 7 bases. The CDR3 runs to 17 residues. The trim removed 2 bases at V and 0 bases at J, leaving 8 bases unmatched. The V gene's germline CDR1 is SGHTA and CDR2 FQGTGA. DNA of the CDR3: TGTGCCAGCAGCTTATCGAAGCGGGGACCTAGCACAGATACGCAGTATTTT. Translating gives CASSLSKRGPSTDTQYF.

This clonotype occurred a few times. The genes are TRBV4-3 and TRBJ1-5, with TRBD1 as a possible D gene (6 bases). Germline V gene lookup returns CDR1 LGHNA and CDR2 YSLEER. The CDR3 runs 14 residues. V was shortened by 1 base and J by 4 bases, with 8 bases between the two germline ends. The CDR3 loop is CASSQGTDNQPQHF. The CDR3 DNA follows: TGCGCCAGCAGCCAAGGGACAGATAATCAGCCCCAGCATTTT.

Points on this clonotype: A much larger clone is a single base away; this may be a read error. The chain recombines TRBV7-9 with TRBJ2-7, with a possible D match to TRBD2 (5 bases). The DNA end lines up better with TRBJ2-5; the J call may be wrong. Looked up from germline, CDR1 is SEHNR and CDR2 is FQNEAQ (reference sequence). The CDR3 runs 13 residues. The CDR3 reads CASNLEGRETQYF. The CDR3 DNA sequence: TGTGCCAGCAACTTAGAAGGGAGAGAGACCCAGTACTTC.

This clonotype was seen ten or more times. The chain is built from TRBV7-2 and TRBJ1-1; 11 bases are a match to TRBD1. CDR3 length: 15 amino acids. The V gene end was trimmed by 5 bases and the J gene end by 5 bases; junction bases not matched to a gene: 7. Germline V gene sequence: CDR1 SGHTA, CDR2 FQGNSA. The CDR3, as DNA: TGTGCCAGCAGCCCGGACAGGGGGCGGGTGACTGAAGCTTTCTTT. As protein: CASSPDRGRVTEAFF.

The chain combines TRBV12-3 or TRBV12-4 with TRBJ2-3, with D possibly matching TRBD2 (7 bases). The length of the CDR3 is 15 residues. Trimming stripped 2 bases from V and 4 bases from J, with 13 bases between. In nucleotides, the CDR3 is TGTGCCAGCAGTTTACGAGGGGGGGGGCCAGATACGCAGTATTTT. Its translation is CASSLRGGGPDTQYF.

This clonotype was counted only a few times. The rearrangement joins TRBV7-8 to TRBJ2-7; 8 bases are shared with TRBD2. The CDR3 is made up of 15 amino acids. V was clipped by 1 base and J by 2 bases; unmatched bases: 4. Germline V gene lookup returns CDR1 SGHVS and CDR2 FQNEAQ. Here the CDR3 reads CASSLETSGPYEQYF. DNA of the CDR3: TGTGCCAGCAGCTTAGAAACTAGCGGACCCTACGAGCAGTACTTC.

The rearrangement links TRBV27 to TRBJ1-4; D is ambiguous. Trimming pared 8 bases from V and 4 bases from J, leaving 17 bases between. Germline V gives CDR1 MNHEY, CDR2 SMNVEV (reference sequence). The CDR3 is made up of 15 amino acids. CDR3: CASRLVRGNNEKLFF. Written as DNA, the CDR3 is TGTGCCAGCCGATTAGTGAGAGGGAATAATGAAAAACTGTTTTTT. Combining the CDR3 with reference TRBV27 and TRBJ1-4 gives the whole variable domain EAQVTQNPRYLITVTGKKLTVTCSQNMNHEYMSWYRQDPGLGLRQIYYSMNVEVTDKGDVPEGYKVSRKEKRNFPLILESPSPNQTSLYFCASRLVRGNNEKLFFGSGTQLSVL.

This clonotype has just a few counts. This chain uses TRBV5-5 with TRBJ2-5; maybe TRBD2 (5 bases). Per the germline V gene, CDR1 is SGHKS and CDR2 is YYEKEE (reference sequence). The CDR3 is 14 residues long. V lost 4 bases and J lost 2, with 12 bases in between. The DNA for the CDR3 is TGTGCCAGCAGCAACCGGGAACTACAAGAGACCCAGTACTTC. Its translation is CASSNRELQETQYF.

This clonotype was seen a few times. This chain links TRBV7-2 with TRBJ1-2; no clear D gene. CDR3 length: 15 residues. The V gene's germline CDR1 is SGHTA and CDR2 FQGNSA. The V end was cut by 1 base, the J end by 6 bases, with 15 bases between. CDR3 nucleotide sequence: TGTGCCAGCAGCTTAGTTCCTCAGGACCTCCATGGCTACACCTTC. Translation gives CASSLVPQDLHGYTF. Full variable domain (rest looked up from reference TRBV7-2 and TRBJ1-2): GAGVSQSPSNKVTEKGKDVELRCDPISGHTALYWYRQSLGQGLEFLIYFQGNSAPDKSGLPSDRFSAERTGGSVSTLTIQRTQQEDSAVYLCASSLVPQDLHGYTFGSGTRLTVV.

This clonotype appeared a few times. Here the CDR3 DNA reads TGTGCCAGCAGCTTAGGAACTAGCGGGGGTACGCAGTATTTT. Protein sequence: CASSLGTSGGTQYF. This chain links TRBV11-2 with TRBJ2-3; TRBD2 aligns across 11 bases. The V gene's germline CDR1 is SGHAT and CDR2 FQNNGV. This CDR3 is built from 14 residues. V lost 1 base and J lost 8; bases outside the gene matches: 2.

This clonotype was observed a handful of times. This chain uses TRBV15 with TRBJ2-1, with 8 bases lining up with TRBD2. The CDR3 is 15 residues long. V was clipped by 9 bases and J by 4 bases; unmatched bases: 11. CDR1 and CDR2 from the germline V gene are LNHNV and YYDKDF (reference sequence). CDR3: CATSLAGTIYNEQFF. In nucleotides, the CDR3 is TGTGCCACTTCTTTAGCGGGGACAATTTACAATGAGCAGTTCTTC.

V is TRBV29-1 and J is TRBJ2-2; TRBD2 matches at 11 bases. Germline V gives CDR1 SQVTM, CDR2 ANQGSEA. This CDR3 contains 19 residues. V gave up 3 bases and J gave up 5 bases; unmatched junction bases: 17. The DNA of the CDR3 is TGCAGCGTTGAGGTTCCCCCTGGTAGCGGGGGGGCGGGAACCGGGGAGCTGTTTTTT. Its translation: CSVEVPPGSGGAGTGELFF.

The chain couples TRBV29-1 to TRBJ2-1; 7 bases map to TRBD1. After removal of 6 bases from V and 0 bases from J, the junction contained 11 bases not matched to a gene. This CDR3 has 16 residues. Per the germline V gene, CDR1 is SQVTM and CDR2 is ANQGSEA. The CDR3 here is CSVSEGAGSSYNEQFF. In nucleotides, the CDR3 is TGCAGCGTCTCAGAGGGGGCAGGGAGCTCCTACAATGAGCAGTTCTTC.

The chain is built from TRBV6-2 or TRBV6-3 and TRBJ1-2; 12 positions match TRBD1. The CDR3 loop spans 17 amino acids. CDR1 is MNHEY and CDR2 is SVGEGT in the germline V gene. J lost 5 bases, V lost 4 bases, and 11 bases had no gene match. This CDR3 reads CASSSSRGTGGSYGYTF. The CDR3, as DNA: TGTGCCAGCAGTTCGTCCCGTGGGACAGGGGGCAGTTATGGCTACACCTTC.

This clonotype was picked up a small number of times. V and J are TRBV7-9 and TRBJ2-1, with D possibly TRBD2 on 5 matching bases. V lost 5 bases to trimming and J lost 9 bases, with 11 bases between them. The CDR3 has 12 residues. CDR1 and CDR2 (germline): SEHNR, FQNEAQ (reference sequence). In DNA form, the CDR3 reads TGTGCCAGCAGCCCGGGATTTAGTGAGCAGTTCTTC. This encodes CASSPGFSEQFF.